The clone carrying this T cell receptor (beta chain) was recorded many times. The antigen is unknown. This specimen belongs to a study of T cells in Graves' hyperthyroidism and ophthalmopathy. Study findings and constraints: Blood shared most expanded thyroid clonotypes above 0.001. In validation, the model predicted ophthalmopathy. These predictions came a median roughly six months before onset.

Researchers amplified the TCR beta CDR3 regions from RNA transcripts. TCR CDR3 regions were first amplified by RT-PCR with HTBI primers. A single record per CDR3 protein comes from TCRdb applying MiXCR to the multiplex PCR reads. This table has roughly 660,000 distinct CDR3 sequences, around 15% appearing once. V was clipped by 2 bases and J by 6 bases, with 16 bases between them. In germline, CDR1 is DFQATT, CDR2 SNEGSKA (reference sequence). The CDR3 sequence is 14 residues long. No ophthalmopathy progression within 18 months constituted stable Graves' hyperthyroidism. Those with hyperthyroidism were 18 to 65 years old, newly diagnosed, and ill for under 2 months.

This chain links TRBV20-1 with TRBJ1-1; TRBD1 might be the D (5 bases). This clonotype was obtained from a man in his forties or fifties with Graves' hyperthyroidism. Specimen: blood. As DNA, the CDR3 is TGCAGTGCTAGACCACAGGAAAATGCTCCTGAAGCTTTCTTT. It is translated as CSARPQENAPEAFF.